This T cell receptor beta chain was sequenced for a study of early T cells in non-severe SARS-CoV-2 infection. The protocol attached unique molecular identifiers to individual cDNA molecules. In TCRdb, the 5' RACE reads were re-called with MiXCR into one record per CDR3 protein. The data contain 26,000 or so distinct CDR3 sequences, about 4% of them singletons. Deletions cut 0 bases from V and 5 bases from J, with 7 bases between. Germline CDR1 is DFQATT and CDR2 is SNEGSKA (reference sequence). The CDR3 length is 12 residues. This clonotype was detected many times. This sequence joins TRBV20-1 and TRBJ1-1; D not certain. Sequenced sample: whole blood. This TCR derives from an adult who was a healthcare worker with PCR-confirmed SARS-CoV-2 infection or an uninfected control (not recorded which). CDR3 in amino acids: CSARDRITEAFF. In nucleotides, the CDR3 is TGCAGTGCTAGAGATAGGATAACTGAAGCTTTCTTT.